This TCR beta chain was captured in a study of blood T cell repertoires in COVID-19. Study-level information: From the United States, Italy and Spain came samples of acute and convalescent COVID-19.

This CDR3 contains 15 residues. Here immunoSEQ multiplex PCR was the method, and the copy in TCRdb shows in-frame clones only, minus some. The table includes approximately 170,000 clones, around four fifths detected once. What was sequenced was peripheral blood. The chain combines TRBV21-1 with TRBJ1-1. TRBV21-1 is a listed pseudogene. This TCR was sampled from an older woman with COVID-19, enrolled during active disease. The CDR3, as DNA: TGTGCCAGCAGCCCCCCCGGGGGGGTGGTCACTGAAGCTTTCTTT. Its protein is CASSPPGGVVTEAFF.